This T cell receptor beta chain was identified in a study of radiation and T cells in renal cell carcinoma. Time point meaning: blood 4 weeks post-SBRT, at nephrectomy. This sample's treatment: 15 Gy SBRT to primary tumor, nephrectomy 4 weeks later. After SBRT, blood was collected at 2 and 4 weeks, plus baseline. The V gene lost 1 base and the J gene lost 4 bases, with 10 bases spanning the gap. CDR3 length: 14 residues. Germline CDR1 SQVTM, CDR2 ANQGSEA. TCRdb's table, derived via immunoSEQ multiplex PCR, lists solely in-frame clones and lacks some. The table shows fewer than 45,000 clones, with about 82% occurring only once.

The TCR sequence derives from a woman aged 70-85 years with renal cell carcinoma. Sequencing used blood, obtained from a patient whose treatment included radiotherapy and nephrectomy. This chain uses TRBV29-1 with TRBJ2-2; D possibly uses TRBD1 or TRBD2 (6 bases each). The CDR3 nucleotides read TGCAGCGTTGAAGGGGGGGCTCGCACCGGGGAGCTGTTTTTT. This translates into CSVEGGARTGELFF.